Listed below are T cell receptor beta chains from one sample, sequenced in a study of cytomegalovirus exposure and HLA in healthy donors. Sequenced by immunoSEQ multiplex PCR; TCRdb stores in-frame clones only, minus some. The sample records roughly 120,000 clones, roughly 90% being singletons. The material sequenced was PBMCs. These receptors all come from a woman aged 18-30 years in good health and CMV-seronegative. The CDR3 runs from the conserved cysteine through the conserved F or W. Each record gives: clone size, J gene, V gene, CDR3 protein. Only part of the rows carry a size: once, few, many, or a class if the clone is expanded.

abundance: -
j_gene: TRBJ1-5
v_gene: TRBV6-1
CDR3aa: CASSRTDLFVQPQHF

abundance: few
j_gene: TRBJ1-2
v_gene: TRBV29-1
CDR3aa: CSVRTDNYGYTF

abundance: -
j_gene: TRBJ2-2
v_gene: TRBV7-2
CDR3aa: CASSLIVGGTGELFF

abundance: -
j_gene: TRBJ2-2
v_gene: TRBV30
CDR3aa: CAWSLPGLAGGQSGELFF

abundance: -
j_gene: TRBJ2-1
v_gene: TRBV7-3
CDR3aa: CASSLGQGANEQFF

abundance: -
j_gene: TRBJ2-7
v_gene: TRBV4-3
CDR3aa: CASSQKPGQAYEQYF

abundance: -
j_gene: TRBJ2-7
v_gene: TRBV21-1
CDR3aa: CASSPNGGGSGYSYEQYF

abundance: -
j_gene: TRBJ2-7
v_gene: TRBV9
CDR3aa: CASSVAPAGGGSEEQYF

abundance: -
j_gene: TRBJ2-3
v_gene: TRBV9
CDR3aa: CASSVQPGGRGGTDTQYF

abundance: -
j_gene: TRBJ1-5
v_gene: TRBV19
CDR3aa: CASHPRVSNQPQHF

abundance: -
j_gene: TRBJ1-6
v_gene: TRBV28
CDR3aa: CASSPRTGRPSSYNSPLHF

abundance: -
j_gene: TRBJ2-5
v_gene: TRBV6-5
CDR3aa: CASSYGTGEETQYF

abundance: few
j_gene: TRBJ2-7
v_gene: TRBV7-7
CDR3aa: CASSLLAGGEGEQYF

abundance: -
j_gene: TRBJ1-5
v_gene: TRBV27
CDR3aa: CASRSVGAYQPQHF

abundance: -
j_gene: TRBJ1-4
v_gene: TRBV7-9
CDR3aa: CASSLLTGNEKLFF

abundance: once
j_gene: TRBJ2-1
v_gene: TRBV6-5
CDR3aa: CASSLGQGYNEQFF

abundance: -
j_gene: TRBJ2-5
v_gene: TRBV7-8
CDR3aa: CASSFRLLQETQYF

abundance: -
j_gene: TRBJ1-4
v_gene: TRBV4-3
CDR3aa: CASSQDQEGGNEKLFF

abundance: -
j_gene: TRBJ1-1
v_gene: TRBV4-3
CDR3aa: CASSHRAKKREAFF

abundance: -
j_gene: TRBJ2-3
v_gene: TRBV10-3
CDR3aa: CAISESIAGGLYTDTQYF

abundance: -
j_gene: TRBJ2-2
v_gene: TRBV9
CDR3aa: CASSAPRTYANTGELFF

abundance: once
j_gene: TRBJ2-3
v_gene: TRBV2
CDR3aa: CASSIEGLAGGADTQYF

abundance: -
j_gene: TRBJ2-1
v_gene: TRBV28
CDR3aa: CASSSGTPHNEQFF

abundance: few
j_gene: TRBJ2-3
v_gene: TRBV5-1
CDR3aa: CASSLVDSTSGTDTQYF

abundance: -
j_gene: TRBJ1-5
v_gene: TRBV7-2
CDR3aa: CASSLTSNQPQHF

abundance: -
j_gene: TRBJ2-1
v_gene: TRBV4-1
CDR3aa: CASSQDNRGGSYNEQFF

abundance: -
j_gene: TRBJ2-3
v_gene: TRBV6-5
CDR3aa: CASSRTSDRSTQYF

abundance: -
j_gene: TRBJ2-6
v_gene: TRBV15
CDR3aa: CATSRGGLFLSGANVLTF

abundance: -
j_gene: TRBJ1-1
v_gene: TRBV6-1
CDR3aa: CASSSGQGNTEAFF

abundance: -
j_gene: TRBJ1-5
v_gene: TRBV30
CDR3aa: CAWSVLSAPGGQPQHF

abundance: -
j_gene: TRBJ1-1
v_gene: TRBV2
CDR3aa: CASREQGRATEAFF

abundance: -
j_gene: TRBJ2-1
v_gene: TRBV7-6
CDR3aa: CASSSDRGTYNEQFF

abundance: once
j_gene: TRBJ2-1
v_gene: TRBV6-6
CDR3aa: CASKGGAYYSLF

abundance: -
j_gene: TRBJ2-5
v_gene: TRBV28
CDR3aa: CASSYYKETQYF

abundance: -
j_gene: TRBJ2-1
v_gene: TRBV5-1
CDR3aa: CASSQDRGRFGHNEQFF

abundance: -
j_gene: TRBJ2-1
v_gene: TRBV30
CDR3aa: CAWSPSSYNEQFF

abundance: -
j_gene: TRBJ2-3
v_gene: TRBV7-9
CDR3aa: CASSLTARQRGSTDTQYF

abundance: -
j_gene: TRBJ1-2
v_gene: TRBV4-1
CDR3aa: CASSRLQGGYGYTF

abundance: -
j_gene: TRBJ1-2
v_gene: TRBV7-2
CDR3aa: CASSLVGREAGYTF

abundance: -
j_gene: TRBJ2-1
v_gene: TRBV4-3
CDR3aa: CASGLRGKVNEQFF